The 14 T cell receptor beta chains in this list originate from one sample, sequenced in a study of naive and memory T cell subsets. Both TRBC1 and TRBC2 were covered by a beta constant-region primer of two equimolar oligonucleotides. The ligated cDNA underwent four PCR rounds using SP2 and nested alpha and beta constant-region primers. One entry per CDR3 protein results from TCRdb running MiXCR on the UMI-ligation and nested PCR reads. The sample holds roughly 80,000 distinct CDR3 sequences, approximately 9.2% seen once. The sequencing sample was made of naive CD8+ T cells from blood. These TCRs come from a human donor in good health.

This clonotype was detected ten times or more. The rearrangement uses TRBV12-3 or TRBV12-4 and TRBJ2-7; D is unresolved. The CDR3 is 15 residues long. V gave up 2 bases and J gave up 4 bases, with 15 bases separating them. The CDR3 DNA reads as TGTGCCAGCAGTTTAATTGCCGGTGGAAAGTACGAGCAGTACTTC. It codes for CASSLIAGGKYEQYF.

The sample holds many counts of this clonotype. The chain uses TRBV29-1 and TRBJ2-3, with D possibly TRBD2 on 6 matching bases. Germline values: CDR1 SQVTM, CDR2 ANQGSEA. This CDR3 comprises 17 residues. Trimming stripped 0 bases from V and 0 bases from J, with 16 bases between. The CDR3 region is CSVEDPSPGTSTDTQYF. The CDR3 DNA reads as TGCAGCGTTGAAGATCCCTCCCCAGGGACTAGCACAGATACGCAGTATTTT.

This clonotype was seen ten or more times. The rearrangement uses TRBV27 and TRBJ1-5; D is unclear. This CDR3 has 15 amino acids. The germline gives CDR1 MNHEY, CDR2 SMNVEV (reference sequence). Trimming stripped 2 bases from V and 0 bases from J, with 8 bases between. The CDR3 is CASSLRVSSNQPQHF. In DNA, the CDR3 is TGTGCCAGCAGTTTAAGGGTATCTAGCAATCAGCCCCAGCATTTT.

This clonotype was found many times. This sequence joins TRBV27 and TRBJ2-1; weak D call: TRBD2 (6 bases). Germline CDR1 MNHEY, CDR2 SMNVEV (reference sequence). Deletions cut 8 bases from V and 4 bases from J, with 12 bases between. The CDR3 has 13 residues. As DNA, the CDR3 is TGTGCCAGCTCGTTCGCGGGATACAATGAGCAGTTCTTC. It specifies CASSFAGYNEQFF.

J is TRBJ2-1 and V is TRBV12-3 or TRBV12-4; 9 bases are shared with TRBD2. The junction had 10 bases not matched to a gene; V was cut back by 6 bases and J by 7 bases. This CDR3 has 15 residues. Here the CDR3 reads CASSLGAGGLNEQFF. For the CDR3, the DNA is TGTGCCAGCAGCCTCGGGGCGGGAGGGCTGAATGAGCAGTTCTTC.

The V call is TRBV27, the J call TRBJ2-1, with TRBD2 matching over 11 bases. After removal of 2 bases from V and 7 bases from J, the junction contained 13 bases not matched to a gene. The V gene's germline CDR1 is MNHEY and CDR2 SMNVEV (reference sequence). The length of the CDR3 is 18 residues. This chain's CDR3 is CASSLPPRLAGILNEQFF. In nucleotides, the CDR3 is TGTGCCAGCAGTTTACCCCCGCGACTAGCGGGAATTTTGAATGAGCAGTTCTTC.

The table lists this clonotype with a few counts. V gene TRBV7-9 combines with J gene TRBJ1-3, with 10 nucleotides matching TRBD1. V was pared by 4 bases and J by 4 bases, with 13 bases of the junction left unmatched. The CDR3 length is 18 residues. The germline gives CDR1 SEHNR, CDR2 FQNEAQ (reference sequence). The CDR3 sequence is CASSSGTGALGKGNTIYF. The CDR3 region has the DNA TGTGCCAGCAGCTCCGGGACAGGGGCTTTAGGGAAGGGAAACACCATATATTTT.

This clonotype was picked up many times. The rearrangement links TRBV14 to TRBJ2-7; 9 bases map to TRBD1. The germline V gene has CDR1 SGHDN and CDR2 FVKESK. J lost 2 bases, V lost 1 base, and 3 bases had no gene match. The CDR3 is made up of 15 amino acids. The CDR3 sequence is CASSQGGTGTYEQYF. In DNA, the CDR3 is TGTGCCAGCAGCCAAGGTGGGACAGGGACCTACGAGCAGTACTTC.

This clonotype was recorded a few times. Its ends do not fully match the called genes, so a read error is possible. The chain's CDR3 is CASSYSERGSNF. The CDR3 nucleotides are TGTGCCAGCAGTTATTCAGAAAGAGGGTCGAACTTC. The chain joins TRBV6-5 to TRBJ2-7; D is perhaps TRBD2 (5 bases). The CDR3 is 12 residues long. CDR1 MNHEY and CDR2 SVGAGI come from the germline V gene.

This clonotype occurred many times. The chain joins TRBV27 to TRBJ1-3, with 9 bases aligning to TRBD1. Germline V CDR1 and CDR2: MNHEY, SMNVEV (reference sequence). The CDR3 extends over 16 amino acids. With 2 bases clipped from V and 4 bases from J, the junction kept 6 bases outside the gene matches. Written as DNA, the CDR3 is TGTGCCAGCAGTTTAGCCGGACAGGGGTACGGAAACACCATATATTTT. Amino acid sequence: CASSLAGQGYGNTIYF.

The V call is TRBV4-1, the J call TRBJ2-7; D not certain. There are 14 residues in the CDR3. CDR1 is MGHRA, CDR2 YSYEKL, per germline. V lost 0 bases, J lost 5 bases, and 11 bases lay in between. The CDR3 loop is CASSQESGKDEQYF. CDR3 in DNA: TGCGCCAGCAGCCAAGAGTCTGGGAAGGACGAGCAGTACTTC.

This clonotype has only a few counts. The V call is TRBV6-1, the J call TRBJ2-2, with TRBD2 as a possible D gene (6 bases). The V gene lost 0 bases and the J gene lost 4 bases, with 12 bases spanning the gap. The CDR3 is 16 amino acids. CDR1 and CDR2 from the germline V gene are MNHNS and SASEGT. CDR3 nucleotides: TGTGCCAGCAGTGAAGCCGGGGGATTCGGCACCGGGGAGCTGTTTTTT. It yields the protein CASSEAGGFGTGELFF.

This clonotype was detected many times. The J gene is TRBJ2-1, the V gene TRBV7-9; TRBD2 agrees at 9 bases. The germline V gene has CDR1 SEHNR and CDR2 FQNEAQ (reference sequence). The CDR3 sequence is 15 residues long. J lost 9 bases, V lost 5 bases, and 11 bases had no gene match. CDR3 bases: TGTGCCAGCAGCCCTGCTAGCGGGGCCCCATCTGAGCAGTTCTTC. It translates to CASSPASGAPSEQFF.

The V and J genes are TRBV4-1 and TRBJ1-1, with D possibly matching TRBD1 (5 bases). The CDR3 covers 15 residues. The germline V gene has CDR1 MGHRA and CDR2 YSYEKL. V lost 3 bases and J lost 4, with 15 bases in between. DNA for the CDR3: TGCGCCAGCAGCCAGGACCATCGGGGGGGCACTGAAGCTTTCTTT. Protein sequence: CASSQDHRGGTEAFF.